Each of the 10 T cell receptor beta chains below was sequenced from the same sample in a study of blood T cell repertoires in COVID-19 (dated by TCRdb to the early 2020s). Library creation used the immunoSEQ multiplex PCR assay. TCRdb provides this immuneACCESS table in a form limited to in-frame rearrangements. Some clones are lacking; in checked studies, under half of them reflect an unresolved V gene, and why the rest are absent is not known. The sample table records tens of thousands of clones; about 73% of these occur just once. Roughly 27% of the sample is taken by the ten largest. Material for sequencing was peripheral blood. Receptors were obtained from a woman aged 80 or over with acute or convalescent COVID-19.

The chain combines TRBV10-1 with TRBJ2-2; 8 positions agree with TRBD2. J gave up 6 bases and V 5 bases, and 8 bases lay outside the gene matches. CDR3 length: 15 amino acids. Germline values: CDR1 WNHNN, CDR2 SYGVQD (reference sequence). The CDR3 loop reads CASSYGREGAGELFF. CDR3 DNA: TGCGCCAGCAGTTACGGGAGGGAAGGCGCCGGGGAGCTGTTTTTT.

The chain joins TRBV10-3 to TRBJ2-7; D might be TRBD2 (6 bases). CDR1 and CDR2 from the germline V gene are ENHRY and SYGVKD. The CDR3 extends over 15 amino acids. The V gene lost 3 bases and the J gene lost 0 bases, with 12 bases spanning the gap. The CDR3 reads CAISDAGKSSYEQYF. Written as DNA, the CDR3 is TGTGCCATCAGTGATGCGGGGAAGAGCTCCTACGAGCAGTACTTC.

This chain joins TRBV28 and TRBJ1-5; 8 bases agree with TRBD1. The germline V gene encodes CDR1 MDHEN and CDR2 SYDVKM. The length of the CDR3 is 16 residues. With V trimmed by 4 bases and J by 5 bases, 10 bases remained unmatched. Written as DNA, the CDR3 is TGTGCCAGCAGTTCCGACAGGGGAAGTGGGGATCAGCCCCAGCATTTT. Translating it yields CASSSDRGSGDQPQHF.

This clone appeared a few times. The chain combines TRBV4-1 with TRBJ2-1; 11 bases fit TRBD2. From germline, CDR1 is MGHRA and CDR2 YSYEKL. The trim removed 5 bases at V and 10 bases at J, leaving 13 bases unmatched. This CDR3 is built from 16 residues. The CDR3 region is CASSYLAGGPGGEQFF. The CDR3 DNA reads TGCGCCAGCAGCTATCTAGCGGGAGGTCCGGGAGGGGAGCAGTTCTTC.

The chain employs TRBV11-3 and TRBJ2-3; TRBD1 matches at 8 bases. The CDR3 spans 15 residues. CDR1 is SGHNT, CDR2 YENEEA, per germline. Trimming removed 5 bases from V and 0 bases from J; junction bases left unmatched: 4. The CDR3 region is CASSRRQGSTDTQYF. The CDR3 DNA reads TGTGCCAGCAGCCGACGACAGGGGAGCACAGATACGCAGTATTTT.

This clone was counted between two and nine times. The J gene is TRBJ2-1, the V gene TRBV24-1, with 10 bases identical to TRBD2. V was pared by 2 bases and J by 0 bases, with 6 bases of the junction left unmatched. This CDR3 spans 18 amino acids. Germline loops: CDR1 KGHDR, CDR2 SFDVKD. The CDR3 loop is CATSDSPLAGSSYNEQFF. In DNA form, the CDR3 reads TGTGCCACCAGTGATTCCCCACTAGCGGGAAGCTCCTACAATGAGCAGTTCTTC.

This clone was seen only a few times. The chain has TRBV7-8 and TRBJ1-2, with TRBD1 matching over 7 bases. V gave up 1 base and J gave up 4 bases; unmatched junction bases: 3. Per the germline V gene, CDR1 is SGHVS and CDR2 is FQNEAQ. The CDR3 is 14 amino acids. CDR3 bases: TGTGCCAGCAGCTTAGAGGGGGCTCTCTATGGCTACACCTTC. Translated, it gives CASSLEGALYGYTF.

The chain recombines TRBV4-1 with TRBJ1-1; D gene unclear. This CDR3 region has 14 residues. V was clipped by 4 bases and J by 5 bases, with 14 bases between them. The germline V gene has CDR1 MGHRA and CDR2 YSYEKL. CDR3: CASSRTASGTEAFF. The CDR3 nucleotides are TGCGCCAGCAGCCGCACGGCAAGCGGGACTGAAGCTTTCTTT.

This rearrangement joins TRBV28 to TRBJ2-3; 10 bases fit TRBD2. This CDR3 has 17 residues. Germline V lookup: CDR1 MDHEN, CDR2 SYDVKM. V shed 2 bases and J 1 base; nucleotides not matched to a gene: 6. CDR3 in amino acids: CASSLLTGTSGTDTQYF. CDR3 bases: TGTGCCAGCAGTTTACTAACCGGGACTAGCGGCACAGATACGCAGTATTTT.

This clone was seen more than once but under ten times. The chain is built from TRBV27 and TRBJ2-1, with 10 nucleotides matching TRBD1. The V gene end was trimmed by 6 bases and the J gene end by 9 bases; junction bases not matched to a gene: 11. Germline loops: CDR1 MNHEY, CDR2 SMNVEV (reference sequence). CDR3 length: 15 amino acids. The chain's CDR3 is CASRRRDRGVGEQFF. The CDR3 DNA reads as TGTGCCAGCAGGCGCCGGGACAGGGGAGTCGGTGAGCAGTTCTTC.